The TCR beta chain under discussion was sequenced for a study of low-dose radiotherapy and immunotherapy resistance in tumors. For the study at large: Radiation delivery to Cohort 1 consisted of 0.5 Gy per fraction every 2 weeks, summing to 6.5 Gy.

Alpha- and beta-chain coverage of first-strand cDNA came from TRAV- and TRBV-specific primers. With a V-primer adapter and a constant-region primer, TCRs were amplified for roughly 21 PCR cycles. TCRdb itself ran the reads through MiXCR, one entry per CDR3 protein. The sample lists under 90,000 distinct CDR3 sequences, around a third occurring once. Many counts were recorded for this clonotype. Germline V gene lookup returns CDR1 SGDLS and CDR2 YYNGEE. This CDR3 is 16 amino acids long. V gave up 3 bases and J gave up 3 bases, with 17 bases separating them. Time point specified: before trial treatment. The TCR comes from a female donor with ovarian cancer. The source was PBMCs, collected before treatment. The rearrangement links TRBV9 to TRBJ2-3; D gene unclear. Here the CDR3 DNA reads TGTGCCAGCAGCGCTCAACCCACCGGGCGGACAGATACGCAGTATTTT. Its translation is CASSAQPTGRTDTQYF. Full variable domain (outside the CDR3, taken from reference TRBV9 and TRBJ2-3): DSGVTQTPKHLITATGQRVTLRCSPRSGDLSVYWYQQSLDQGLQFLIQYYNGEERAKGNILERFSAQQFPDLHSELNLSSLELGDSALYFCASSAQPTGRTDTQYFGPGTRLTVL.